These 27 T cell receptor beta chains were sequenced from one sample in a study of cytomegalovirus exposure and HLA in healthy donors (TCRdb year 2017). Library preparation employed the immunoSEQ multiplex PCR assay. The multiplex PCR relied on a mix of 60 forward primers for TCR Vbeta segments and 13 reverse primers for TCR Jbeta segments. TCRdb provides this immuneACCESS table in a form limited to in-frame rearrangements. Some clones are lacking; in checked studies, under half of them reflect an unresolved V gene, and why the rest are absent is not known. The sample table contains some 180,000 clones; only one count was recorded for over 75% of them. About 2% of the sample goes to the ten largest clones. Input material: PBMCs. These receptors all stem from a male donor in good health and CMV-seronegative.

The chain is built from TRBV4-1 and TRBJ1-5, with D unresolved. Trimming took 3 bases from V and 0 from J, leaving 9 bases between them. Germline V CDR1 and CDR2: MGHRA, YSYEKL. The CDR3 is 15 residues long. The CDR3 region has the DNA TGCGCCAGCAGCCAGAGGCTCACTAGCAATCAGCCCCAGCATTTT. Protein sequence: CASSQRLTSNQPQHF.

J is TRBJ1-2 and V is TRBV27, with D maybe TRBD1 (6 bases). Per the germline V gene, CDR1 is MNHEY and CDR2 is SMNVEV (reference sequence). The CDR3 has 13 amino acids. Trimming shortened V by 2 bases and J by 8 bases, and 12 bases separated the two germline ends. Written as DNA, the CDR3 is TGTGCCAGCAGTTTAGCCAGGGGCGGGGGCTACACCTTC. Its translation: CASSLARGGGYTF.

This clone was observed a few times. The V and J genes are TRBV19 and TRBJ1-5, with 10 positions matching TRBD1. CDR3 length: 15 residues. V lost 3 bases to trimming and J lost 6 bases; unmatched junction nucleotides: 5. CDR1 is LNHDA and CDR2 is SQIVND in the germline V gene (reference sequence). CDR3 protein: CASSMGRQGAQPQHF. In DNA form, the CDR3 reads TGTGCCAGTAGTATGGGTAGACAGGGGGCTCAGCCCCAGCATTTT.

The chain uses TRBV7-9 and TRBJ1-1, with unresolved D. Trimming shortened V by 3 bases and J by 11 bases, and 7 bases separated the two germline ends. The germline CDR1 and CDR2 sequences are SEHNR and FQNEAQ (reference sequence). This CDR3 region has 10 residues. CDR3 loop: CASSLRVAFF. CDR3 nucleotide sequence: TGTGCCAGCAGCTTGAGAGTCGCTTTCTTT.

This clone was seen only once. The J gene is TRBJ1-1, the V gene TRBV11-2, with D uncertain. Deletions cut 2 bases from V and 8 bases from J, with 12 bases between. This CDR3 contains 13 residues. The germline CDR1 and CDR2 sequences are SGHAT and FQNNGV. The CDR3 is CASSLKSGWEAFF. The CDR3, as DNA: TGTGCCAGCAGCTTAAAGTCTGGCTGGGAAGCTTTCTTT.

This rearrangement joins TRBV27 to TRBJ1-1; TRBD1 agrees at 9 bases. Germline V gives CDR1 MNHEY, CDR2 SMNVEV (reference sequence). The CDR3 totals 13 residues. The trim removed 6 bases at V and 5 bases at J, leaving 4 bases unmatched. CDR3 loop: CASSQDRGTEAFF. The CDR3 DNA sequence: TGTGCCAGCAGCCAGGACAGGGGAACTGAAGCTTTCTTT.

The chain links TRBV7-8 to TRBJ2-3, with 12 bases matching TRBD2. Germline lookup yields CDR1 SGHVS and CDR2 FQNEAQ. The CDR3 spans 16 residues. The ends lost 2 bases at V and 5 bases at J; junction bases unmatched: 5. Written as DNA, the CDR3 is TGTGCCAGCAGCTTATTTCTACTAGCGGGGGGAGATACGCAGTATTTT. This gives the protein CASSLFLLAGGDTQYF. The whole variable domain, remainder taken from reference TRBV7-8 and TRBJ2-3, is GAGVSQSPRYKVAKRGQDVALRCDPISGHVSLFWYQQALGQGPEFLTYFQNEAQLDKSGLPSDRFFAERPEGSVSTLKIQRTQQEDSAVYLCASSLFLLAGGDTQYFGPGTRLTVL.

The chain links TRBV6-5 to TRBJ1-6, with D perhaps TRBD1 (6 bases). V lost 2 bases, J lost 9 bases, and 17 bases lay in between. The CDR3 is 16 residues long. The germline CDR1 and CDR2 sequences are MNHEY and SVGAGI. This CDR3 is CASSYRTVLSGSPLHF. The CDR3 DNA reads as TGTGCCAGCAGTTACCGGACAGTCCTCTCTGGTTCACCCCTCCACTTT.

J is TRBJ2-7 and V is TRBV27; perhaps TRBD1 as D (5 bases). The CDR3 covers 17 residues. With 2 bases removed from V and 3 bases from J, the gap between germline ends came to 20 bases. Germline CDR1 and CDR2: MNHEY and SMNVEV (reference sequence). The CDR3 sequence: CASSLTRQQVGIYEQYF. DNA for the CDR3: TGTGCCAGCAGTTTAACGCGACAGCAAGTAGGAATCTACGAGCAGTACTTC.

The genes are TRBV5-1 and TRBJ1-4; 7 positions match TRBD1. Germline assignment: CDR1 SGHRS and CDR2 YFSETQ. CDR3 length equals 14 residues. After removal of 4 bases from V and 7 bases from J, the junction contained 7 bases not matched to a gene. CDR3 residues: CASSIGTEGEKLFF. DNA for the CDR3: TGCGCCAGCAGCATAGGGACAGAAGGTGAAAAACTGTTTTTT. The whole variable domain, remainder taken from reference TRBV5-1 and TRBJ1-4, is KAGVTQTPRYLIKTRGQQVTLSCSPISGHRSVSWYQQTPGQGLQFLFEYFSETQRNKGNFPGRFSGRQFSNSRSEMNVSTLELGDSALYLCASSIGTEGEKLFFGSGTQLSVL.

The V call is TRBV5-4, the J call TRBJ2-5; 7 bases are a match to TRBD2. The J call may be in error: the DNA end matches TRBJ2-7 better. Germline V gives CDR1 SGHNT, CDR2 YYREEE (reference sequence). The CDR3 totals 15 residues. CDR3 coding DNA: TGTGCCAGCAGCTTTGTTGCAGGGAGGGCCTACGAGCAGTACTTC. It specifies CASSFVAGRAYEQYF.

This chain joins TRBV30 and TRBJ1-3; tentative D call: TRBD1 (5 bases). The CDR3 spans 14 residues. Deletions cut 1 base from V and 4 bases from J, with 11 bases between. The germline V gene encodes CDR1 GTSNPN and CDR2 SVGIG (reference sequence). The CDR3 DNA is TGTGCCTGGAGTGGTTTGGGGGGAGGAAACACCATATATTTT. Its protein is CAWSGLGGGNTIYF.

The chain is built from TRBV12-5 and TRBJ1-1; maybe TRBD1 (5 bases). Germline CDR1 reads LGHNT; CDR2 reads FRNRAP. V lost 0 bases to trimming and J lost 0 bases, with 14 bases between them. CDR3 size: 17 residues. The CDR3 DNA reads TGTGCTAGTGGTTTGGTACGTACGGCAGGGATGAACACTGAAGCTTTCTTT. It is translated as CASGLVRTAGMNTEAFF.

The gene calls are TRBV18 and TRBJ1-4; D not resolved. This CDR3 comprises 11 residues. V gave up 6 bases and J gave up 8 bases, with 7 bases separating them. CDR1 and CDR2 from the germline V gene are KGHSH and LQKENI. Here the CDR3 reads CASSAGEKLFF. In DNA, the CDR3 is TGTGCCAGCTCCGCCGGGGAAAAACTGTTTTTT. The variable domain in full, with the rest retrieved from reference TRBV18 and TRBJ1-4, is NAGVMQNPRHLVRRRGQEARLRCSPMKGHSHVYWYRQLPEEGLKFMVYLQKENIIDESGMPKERFSAEFPKEGPSILRIQQVVRGDSAAYFCASSAGEKLFFGSGTQLSVL.

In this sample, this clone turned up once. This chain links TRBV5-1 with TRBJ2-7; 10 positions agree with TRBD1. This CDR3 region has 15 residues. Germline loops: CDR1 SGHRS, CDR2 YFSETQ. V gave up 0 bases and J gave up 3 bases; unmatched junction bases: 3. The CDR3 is CASSLGTGGGYEQYF. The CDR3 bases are TGCGCCAGCAGCTTGGGGACAGGGGGGGGCTACGAGCAGTACTTC.

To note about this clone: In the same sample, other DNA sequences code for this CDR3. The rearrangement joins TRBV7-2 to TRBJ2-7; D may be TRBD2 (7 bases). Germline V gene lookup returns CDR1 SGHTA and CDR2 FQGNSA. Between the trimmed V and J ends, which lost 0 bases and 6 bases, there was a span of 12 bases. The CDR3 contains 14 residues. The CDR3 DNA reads TGTGCCAGCAGCTTAGCGGGGGGGCCCCGCGAGCAGTACTTC. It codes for CASSLAGGPREQYF.

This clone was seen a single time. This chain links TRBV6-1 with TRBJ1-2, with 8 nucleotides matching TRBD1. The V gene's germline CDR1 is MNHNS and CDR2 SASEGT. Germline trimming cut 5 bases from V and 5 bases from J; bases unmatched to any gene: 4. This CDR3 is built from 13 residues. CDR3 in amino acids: CASSRTGIYGYTF. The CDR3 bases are TGTGCCAGCAGTCGGACAGGGATATATGGCTACACCTTC.

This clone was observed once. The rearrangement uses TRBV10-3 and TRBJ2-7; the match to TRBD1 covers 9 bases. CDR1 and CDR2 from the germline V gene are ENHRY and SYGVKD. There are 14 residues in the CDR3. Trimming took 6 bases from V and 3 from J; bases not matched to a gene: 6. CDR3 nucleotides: TGTGCCATCAGGGGGACAGGGATCTTCTACGAGCAGTACTTC. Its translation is CAIRGTGIFYEQYF.

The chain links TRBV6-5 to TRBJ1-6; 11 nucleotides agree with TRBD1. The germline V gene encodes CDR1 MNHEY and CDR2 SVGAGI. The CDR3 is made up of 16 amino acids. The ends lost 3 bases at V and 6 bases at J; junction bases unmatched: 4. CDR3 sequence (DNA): TGTGCCAGCAGTTATAGGACAGGGGGCATTAATTCACCCCTCCACTTT. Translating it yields CASSYRTGGINSPLHF.

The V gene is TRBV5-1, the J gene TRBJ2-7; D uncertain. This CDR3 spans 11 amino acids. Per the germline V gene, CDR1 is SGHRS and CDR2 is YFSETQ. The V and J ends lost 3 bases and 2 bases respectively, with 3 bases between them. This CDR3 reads CASSSAYEQYF. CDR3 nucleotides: TGCGCCAGCAGCTCCGCCTACGAGCAGTACTTC.

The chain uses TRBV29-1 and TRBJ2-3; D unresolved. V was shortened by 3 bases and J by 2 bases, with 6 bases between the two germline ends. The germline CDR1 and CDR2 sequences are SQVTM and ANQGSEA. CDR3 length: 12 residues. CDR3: CSVDDFTDTQYF. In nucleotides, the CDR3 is TGCAGCGTTGACGACTTCACAGATACGCAGTATTTT.

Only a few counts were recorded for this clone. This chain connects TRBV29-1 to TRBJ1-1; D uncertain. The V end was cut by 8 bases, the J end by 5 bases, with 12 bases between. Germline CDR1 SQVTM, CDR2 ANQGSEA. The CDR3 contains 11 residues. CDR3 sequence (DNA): TGCAGCCCCGTCGAGACAACTGAAGCTTTCTTT. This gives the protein CSPVETTEAFF.

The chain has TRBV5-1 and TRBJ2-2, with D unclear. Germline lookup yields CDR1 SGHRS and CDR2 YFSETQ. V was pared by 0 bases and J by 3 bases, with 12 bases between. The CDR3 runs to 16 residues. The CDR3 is CASSLGSRWDTGELFF. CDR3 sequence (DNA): TGCGCCAGCAGCTTGGGTAGCCGGTGGGACACCGGGGAGCTGTTTTTT. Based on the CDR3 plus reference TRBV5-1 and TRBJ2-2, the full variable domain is KAGVTQTPRYLIKTRGQQVTLSCSPISGHRSVSWYQQTPGQGLQFLFEYFSETQRNKGNFPGRFSGRQFSNSRSEMNVSTLELGDSALYLCASSLGSRWDTGELFFGEGSRLTVL.

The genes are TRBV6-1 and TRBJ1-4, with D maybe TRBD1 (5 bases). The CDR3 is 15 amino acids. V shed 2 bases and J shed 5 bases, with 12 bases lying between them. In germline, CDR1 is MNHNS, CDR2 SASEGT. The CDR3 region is CASSEIQGANEKLFF. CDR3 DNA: TGTGCCAGCAGTGAAATTCAGGGCGCAAATGAAAAACTGTTTTTT.

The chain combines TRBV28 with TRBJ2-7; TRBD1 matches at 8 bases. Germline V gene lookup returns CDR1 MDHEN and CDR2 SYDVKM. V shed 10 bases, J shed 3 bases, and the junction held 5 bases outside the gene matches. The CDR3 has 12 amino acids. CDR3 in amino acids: CAIGTGSYEQYF. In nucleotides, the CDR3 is TGTGCCATCGGGACAGGTAGCTACGAGCAGTACTTC.

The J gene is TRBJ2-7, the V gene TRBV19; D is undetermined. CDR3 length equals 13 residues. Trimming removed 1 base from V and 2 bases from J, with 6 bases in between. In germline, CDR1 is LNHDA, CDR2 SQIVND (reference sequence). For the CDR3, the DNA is TGTGCCAGTAGTATAGCCCCTCCCTACGAGCAGTACTTC. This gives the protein CASSIAPPYEQYF.

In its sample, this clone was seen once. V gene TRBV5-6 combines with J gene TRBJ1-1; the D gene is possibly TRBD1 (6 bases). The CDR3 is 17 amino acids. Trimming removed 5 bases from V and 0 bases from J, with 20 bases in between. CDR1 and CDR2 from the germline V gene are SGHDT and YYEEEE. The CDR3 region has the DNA TGTGCCAGCAGGCTAGGGGCAGGGACATTCATGAACACTGAAGCTTTCTTT. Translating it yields CASRLGAGTFMNTEAFF. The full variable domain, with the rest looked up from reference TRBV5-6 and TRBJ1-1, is DAGVTQSPTHLIKTRGQQVTLRCSPKSGHDTVSWYQQALGQGPQFIFQYYEEEERQRGNFPDRFSGHQFPNYSSELNVNALLLGDSALYLCASRLGAGTFMNTEAFFGQGTRLTVV.